A selection of T cell receptor beta chains follows, all from one sample in a study of shared clonotypes between healthy human individuals. Profiled with immunoSEQ multiplex PCR; TCRdb holds only in-frame clones, not every one. The sample has about 1 million clones, about 75% seen once; the top ten hold approximately 1.5%. The sample taken for sequencing was memory CD4+ T cells sorted from blood. Every receptor here comes from a man aged 18 to 29 in good health. The CDR3 runs from the conserved cysteine through the conserved F or W. The D gene is left open where the match is weak. Clone size is given for some rows only: seen once, a few or many times, or a class if the clone is expanded.

v_call: TRBV19; j_call: TRBJ2-2; d_call: TRBD1; clone_size: NA; cdr3_nt: TGTGCCAGTAGTGGCATTAGGGGGCCCACCGGGGAGCTGTTTTTT; cdr3_aa: CASSGIRGPTGELFF
v_call: TRBV28; j_call: TRBJ2-2; d_call: TRBD1; clone_size: NA; cdr3_nt: TGTGCCAGCAGGGAACAGGGGCCAAACACCGGGGAGCTGTTTTTT; cdr3_aa: CASREQGPNTGELFF
v_call: TRBV7-9; j_call: TRBJ2-3; d_call: NA; clone_size: NA; cdr3_nt: TGTGCCAGCAGCTTAGTGGGGGTTGATACAGATACGCAGTATTTT; cdr3_aa: CASSLVGVDTDTQYF
v_call: TRBV7-8; j_call: TRBJ1-2; d_call: NA; clone_size: many; cdr3_nt: TGTGCCAGCAGCTTAGATGGGAGTTCTAACTATGGCTACACCTTC; cdr3_aa: CASSLDGSSNYGYTF
v_call: TRBV5-4; j_call: TRBJ2-5; d_call: NA; clone_size: few; cdr3_nt: TGTGCCAGTCAACTTGGGGGTGTGGGGGAGACCCAGTACTTC; cdr3_aa: CASQLGGVGETQYF
v_call: TRBV19; j_call: TRBJ1-2; d_call: NA; clone_size: NA; cdr3_nt: TGTGCCAGTAGTTCAACAAATAAGTATGGCTACACCTTC; cdr3_aa: CASSSTNKYGYTF
v_call: TRBV25-1; j_call: TRBJ1-1; d_call: NA; clone_size: NA; cdr3_nt: TGTGCCAGCAGTGGCGCCAAGGCCATAAACACTGAAGCTTTCTTT; cdr3_aa: CASSGAKAINTEAFF
v_call: TRBV5-5; j_call: TRBJ2-2; d_call: NA; clone_size: NA; cdr3_nt: TGTGCCAGCAGCTTGGGGCCGAACACCGGGGAGCTGTTTTTT; cdr3_aa: CASSLGPNTGELFF
v_call: TRBV29-1; j_call: TRBJ1-2; d_call: TRBD1; clone_size: once; cdr3_nt: TGCAGCGTCGGGGACAGGGGAAACGGCTACACCTTC; cdr3_aa: CSVGDRGNGYTF
v_call: TRBV9; j_call: TRBJ2-6; d_call: NA; clone_size: NA; cdr3_nt: TGTGCCAGCAGCGTAGATTTCGGGAACTCTGGGGCCAACGTCCTGACTTTC; cdr3_aa: CASSVDFGNSGANVLTF
v_call: TRBV6-1; j_call: TRBJ1-1; d_call: NA; clone_size: once; cdr3_nt: TGTGCCAGCAGTCCCCCAGCGGGGGGCGGCACTGAAGCTTTCTTT; cdr3_aa: CASSPPAGGGTEAFF
v_call: TRBV19; j_call: TRBJ2-4; d_call: NA; clone_size: NA; cdr3_nt: TGTGCCAGTAGCGGGACGGTAGCCAAAAACATTCAGTACTTC; cdr3_aa: CASSGTVAKNIQYF
v_call: TRBV7-9; j_call: TRBJ2-2; d_call: NA; clone_size: NA; cdr3_nt: TGTGCCAGCAGCCAGGGGCAGGGAGCGAACACCGGGGAGCTGTTTTTT; cdr3_aa: CASSQGQGANTGELFF
v_call: TRBV6-4; j_call: TRBJ1-5; d_call: NA; clone_size: NA; cdr3_nt: TGTGCCAGCAGTGTAAAGGAGCCCCAGCATTTT; cdr3_aa: CASSVKEPQHF
v_call: TRBV6-1; j_call: TRBJ1-6; d_call: NA; clone_size: NA; cdr3_nt: TGTGCCACCGAGGGTGGGATAGGTTCACCCCTCCACTTT; cdr3_aa: CATEGGIGSPLHF
v_call: TRBV6-5; j_call: TRBJ2-1; d_call: NA; clone_size: once; cdr3_nt: TGTGCCAGCAGTTACTCGCCAGGGAATGAGCAGTTCTTC; cdr3_aa: CASSYSPGNEQFF
v_call: TRBV29-1; j_call: TRBJ2-3; d_call: NA; clone_size: NA; cdr3_nt: TGCAGCGTCCCCGTACTGTCCACAGATACGCAGTATTTT; cdr3_aa: CSVPVLSTDTQYF
v_call: TRBV7-8; j_call: TRBJ2-7; d_call: NA; clone_size: NA; cdr3_nt: TGTGCCAGCAGCTTATCAGGGGGAGGCTACGAGCAGTACTTC; cdr3_aa: CASSLSGGGYEQYF